This entry lists 2 T cell receptor beta chains sequenced from one sample in a study of blood T cell repertoires in COVID-19. TCRdb keeps only in-frame clones here, not all; method: immunoSEQ multiplex PCR. The sample lists 9,100 or so clones, 80% to 90% occurring once. The sequencing sample was made of peripheral blood. The receptors were sampled from a human donor with active COVID-19. The donor label of this sample is uncertain.

The chain links TRBV18 to TRBJ2-7; D gene uncertain. The V end lost 2 bases, the J end lost 0 bases, and 8 bases lay between the germline ends. Per germline, CDR1 KGHSH and CDR2 LQKENI. This CDR3 is 14 amino acids long. The CDR3 DNA sequence: TGTGCCAGCTCACCAGGCCCTAGCTCCTACGAGCAGTACTTC. This sequence encodes CASSPGPSSYEQYF.

The rearrangement links TRBV10-3 to TRBJ2-7, with D possibly matching TRBD1 (6 bases). The CDR3 is 11 residues long. Trimming cost V 4 bases and J 6 bases, with 7 bases left between them. Germline values: CDR1 ENHRY, CDR2 SYGVKD. CDR3 residues: CAISGGGEQYF. The CDR3 bases are TGTGCCATCAGTGGAGGGGGCGAGCAGTACTTC.